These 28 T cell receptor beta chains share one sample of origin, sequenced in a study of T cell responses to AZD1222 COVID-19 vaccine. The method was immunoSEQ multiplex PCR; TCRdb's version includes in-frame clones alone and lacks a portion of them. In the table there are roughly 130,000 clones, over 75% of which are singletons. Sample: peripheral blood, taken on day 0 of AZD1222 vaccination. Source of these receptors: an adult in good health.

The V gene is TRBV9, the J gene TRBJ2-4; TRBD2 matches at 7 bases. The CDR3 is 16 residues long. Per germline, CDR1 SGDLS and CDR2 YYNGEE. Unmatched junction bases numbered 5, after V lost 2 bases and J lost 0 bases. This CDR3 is CASSVLADPAKNIQYF. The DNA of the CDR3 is TGTGCCAGCAGCGTTCTAGCGGACCCAGCCAAAAACATTCAGTACTTC.

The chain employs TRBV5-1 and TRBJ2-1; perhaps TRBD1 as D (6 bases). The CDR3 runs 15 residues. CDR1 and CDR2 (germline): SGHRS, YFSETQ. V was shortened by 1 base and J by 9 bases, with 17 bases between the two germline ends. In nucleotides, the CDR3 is TGCGCCAGCAGCTTGTCCGGGTCCCGAGGGGGTGAGCAGTTCTTC. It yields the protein CASSLSGSRGGEQFF.

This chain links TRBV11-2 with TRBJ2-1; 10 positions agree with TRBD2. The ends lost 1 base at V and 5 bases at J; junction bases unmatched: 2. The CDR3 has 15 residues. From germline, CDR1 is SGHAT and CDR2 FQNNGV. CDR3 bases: TGTGCCAGCAGCTTAGGGACTAGCGGCAACAATGAGCAGTTCTTC. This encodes CASSLGTSGNNEQFF.

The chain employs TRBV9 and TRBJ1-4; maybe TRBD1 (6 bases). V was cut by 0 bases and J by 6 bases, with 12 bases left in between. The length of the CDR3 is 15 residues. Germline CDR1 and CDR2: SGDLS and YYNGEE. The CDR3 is CASSVVTGGYEKLFF. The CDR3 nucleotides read TGTGCCAGCAGCGTAGTGACAGGAGGTTATGAAAAACTGTTTTTT.

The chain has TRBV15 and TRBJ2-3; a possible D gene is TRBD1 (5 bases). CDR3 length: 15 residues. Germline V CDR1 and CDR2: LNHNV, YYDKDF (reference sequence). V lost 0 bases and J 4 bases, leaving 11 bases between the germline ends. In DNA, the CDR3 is TGTGCCACCAGCAGAGATCCTGACAGTGCAGATACGCAGTATTTT. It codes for CATSRDPDSADTQYF.

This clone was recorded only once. CDR3 protein: CASSLDRGIMDEQFF. The CDR3 region has the DNA TGTGCCAGCAGTCTCGACAGGGGCATAATGGATGAGCAGTTCTTC. The chain joins TRBV6-5 to TRBJ2-1; the match to TRBD1 covers 8 bases. This CDR3 has 15 residues. The V segment lost 5 bases and the J segment 8 bases; nucleotides outside the gene matches: 11. The germline gives CDR1 MNHEY, CDR2 SVGAGI.

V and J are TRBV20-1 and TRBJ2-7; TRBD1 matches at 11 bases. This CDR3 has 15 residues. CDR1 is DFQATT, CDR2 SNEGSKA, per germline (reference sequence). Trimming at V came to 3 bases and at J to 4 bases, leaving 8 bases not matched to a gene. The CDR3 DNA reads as TGCAGTGCTAGTGGCCGGGACAGGGGGTCTTACGAGCAGTACTTC. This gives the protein CSASGRDRGSYEQYF.

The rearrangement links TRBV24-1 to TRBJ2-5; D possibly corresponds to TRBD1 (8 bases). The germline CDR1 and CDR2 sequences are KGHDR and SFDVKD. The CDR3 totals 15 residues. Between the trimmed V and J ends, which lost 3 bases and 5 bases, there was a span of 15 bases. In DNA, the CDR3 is TGTGCCACCAGTGATCAAAACAGGGGGGGCGAGACCCAGTACTTC. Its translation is CATSDQNRGGETQYF.

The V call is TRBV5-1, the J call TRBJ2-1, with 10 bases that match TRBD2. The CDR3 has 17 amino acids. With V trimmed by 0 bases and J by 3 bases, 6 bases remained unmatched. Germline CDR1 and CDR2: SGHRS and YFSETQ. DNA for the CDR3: TGCGCCAGCAGCTTGGAGGGAGCGGGGGGGCACTACAATGAGCAGTTCTTC. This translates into CASSLEGAGGHYNEQFF.

CDR3 amino acids: CASSSASTDSRTEAFF. CDR3 in DNA: TGTGCCAGCAGTTCGGCCTCTACGGACAGTAGGACTGAAGCTTTCTTT. The chain links TRBV28 to TRBJ1-1; a possible D gene is TRBD1 (6 bases). Trimming shortened V by 4 bases and J by 5 bases, and 20 bases separated the two germline ends. This CDR3 is 16 amino acids long. Germline assignment: CDR1 MDHEN and CDR2 SYDVKM.

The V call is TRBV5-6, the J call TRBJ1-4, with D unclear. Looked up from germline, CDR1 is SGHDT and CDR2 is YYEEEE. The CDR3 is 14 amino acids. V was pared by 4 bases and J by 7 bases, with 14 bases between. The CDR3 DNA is TGTGCCAGCAGCACCACCCGCACGGTTGAAAAACTGTTTTTT. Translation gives CASSTTRTVEKLFF.

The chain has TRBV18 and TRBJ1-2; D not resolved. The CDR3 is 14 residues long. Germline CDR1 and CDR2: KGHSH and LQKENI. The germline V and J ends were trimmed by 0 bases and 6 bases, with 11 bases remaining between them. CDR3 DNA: TGTGCCAGCTCACCACCGGCTTCCGGCCATGGCTACACCTTC. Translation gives CASSPPASGHGYTF.

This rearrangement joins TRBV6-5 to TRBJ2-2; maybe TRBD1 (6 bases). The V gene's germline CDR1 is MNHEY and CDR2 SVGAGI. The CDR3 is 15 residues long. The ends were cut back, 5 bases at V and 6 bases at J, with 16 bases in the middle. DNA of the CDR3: TGTGCCAGCAGTACAACTTCAGGGGTAGCCGGGGAGCTGTTTTTT. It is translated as CASSTTSGVAGELFF.

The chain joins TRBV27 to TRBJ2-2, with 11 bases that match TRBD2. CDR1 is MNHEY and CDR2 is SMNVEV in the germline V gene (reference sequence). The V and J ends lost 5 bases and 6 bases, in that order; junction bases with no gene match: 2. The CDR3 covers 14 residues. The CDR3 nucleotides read TGTGCCAGCAGTCGGACTAGCGGGCCCGGGGAGCTGTTTTTT. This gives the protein CASSRTSGPGELFF.

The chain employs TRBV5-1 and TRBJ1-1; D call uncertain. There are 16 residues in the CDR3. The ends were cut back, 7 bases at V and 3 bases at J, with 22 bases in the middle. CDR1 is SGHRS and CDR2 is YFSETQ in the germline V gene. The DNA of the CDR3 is TGCGCCAGCTCTATGGGCAGCATGGTAGTTGACACTGAAGCTTTCTTT. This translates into CASSMGSMVVDTEAFF.

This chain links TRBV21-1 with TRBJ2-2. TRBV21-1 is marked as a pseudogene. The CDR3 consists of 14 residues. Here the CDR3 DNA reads TGTGCCAGCCCGGGACGTCGGAACACCGGGGAGCTGTTTTTT. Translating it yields CASPGRRNTGELFF.

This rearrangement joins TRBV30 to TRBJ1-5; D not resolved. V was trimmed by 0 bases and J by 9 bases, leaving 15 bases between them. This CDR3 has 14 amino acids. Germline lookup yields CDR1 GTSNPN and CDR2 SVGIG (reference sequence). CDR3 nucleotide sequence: TGTGCCTGGAGTGTCGACGGCCAAACCCGGCCCCAGCATTTT. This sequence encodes CAWSVDGQTRPQHF. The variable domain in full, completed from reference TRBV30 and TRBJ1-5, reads SQTIHQWPATLVQPVGSPLSLECTVEGTSNPNLYWYRQAAGRGLQLLFYSVGIGQISSEVPQNLSASRPQDRQFILSSKKLLLSDSGFYLCAWSVDGQTRPQHFGDGTRLSIL.

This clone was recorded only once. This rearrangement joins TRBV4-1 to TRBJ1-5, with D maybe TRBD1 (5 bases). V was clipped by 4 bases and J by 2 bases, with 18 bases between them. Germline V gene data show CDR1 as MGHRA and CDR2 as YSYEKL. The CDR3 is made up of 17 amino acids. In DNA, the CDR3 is TGCGCCAGCAGCCCCCAAGAGAGAGGGACGGGCAATCAGCCCCAGCATTTT. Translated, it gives CASSPQERGTGNQPQHF.

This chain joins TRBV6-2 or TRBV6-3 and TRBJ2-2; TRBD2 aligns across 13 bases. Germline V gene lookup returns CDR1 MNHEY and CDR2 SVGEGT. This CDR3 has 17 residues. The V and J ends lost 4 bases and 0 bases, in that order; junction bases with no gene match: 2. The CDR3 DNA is TGTGCCAGCAGTTCGGGACTAGCGGGGTCGAACACCGGGGAGCTGTTTTTT. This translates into CASSSGLAGSNTGELFF.

CDR3 protein: CAWDRDPNSPLHF. CDR3 coding DNA: TGTGCCTGGGACCGGGACCCCAATTCACCCCTCCACTTT. The chain uses TRBV30 and TRBJ1-6; D possibly corresponds to TRBD1 (5 bases). The CDR3 consists of 13 residues. Germline-derived CDR1 and CDR2 are GTSNPN and SVGIG (reference sequence). V lost 5 bases and J lost 7, with 12 bases in between.

CDR3 sequence reads: CASSQDPAGGYEQYF. CDR3 bases: TGTGCCAGCAGCCAAGATCCGGCAGGGGGCTACGAGCAGTACTTC. This chain connects TRBV3-1 (or the pseudogene TRBV3-2) to TRBJ2-7; 7 bases are a match to TRBD1. Losses at the gene ends were 0 bases for V and 3 bases for J; bases not matched to a gene: 5. CDR1 and CDR2 from the germline V gene are LGHDT and YNNKEL (reference sequence). This CDR3 contains 15 residues.

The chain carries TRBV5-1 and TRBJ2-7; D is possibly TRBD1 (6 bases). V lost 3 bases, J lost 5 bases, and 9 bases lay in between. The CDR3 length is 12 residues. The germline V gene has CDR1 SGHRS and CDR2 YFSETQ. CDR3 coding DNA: TGCGCCAGCAGCTACCAGGGGAACGAGCAGTACTTC. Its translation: CASSYQGNEQYF.

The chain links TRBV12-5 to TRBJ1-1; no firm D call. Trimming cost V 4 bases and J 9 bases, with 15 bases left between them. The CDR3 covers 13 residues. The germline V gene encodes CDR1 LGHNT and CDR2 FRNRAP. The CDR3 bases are TGTGCTAGTGGTTCGGCGCGACGGAGACAAGCTTTCTTT. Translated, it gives CASGSARRRQAFF. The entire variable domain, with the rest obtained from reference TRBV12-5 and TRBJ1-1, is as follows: DARVTQTPRHKVTEMGQEVTMRCQPILGHNTVFWYRQTMMQGLELLAYFRNRAPLDDSGMPKDRFSAEMPDATLATLKIQPSEPRDSAVYFCASGSARRRQAFFGQGTRLTVV.

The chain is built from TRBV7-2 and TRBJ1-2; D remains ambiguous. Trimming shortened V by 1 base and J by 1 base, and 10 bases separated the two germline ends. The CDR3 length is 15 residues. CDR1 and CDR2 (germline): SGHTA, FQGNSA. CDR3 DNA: TGTGCCAGCAGCTTAGAGGGAACCAATAACTATGGCTACACCTTC. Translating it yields CASSLEGTNNYGYTF.

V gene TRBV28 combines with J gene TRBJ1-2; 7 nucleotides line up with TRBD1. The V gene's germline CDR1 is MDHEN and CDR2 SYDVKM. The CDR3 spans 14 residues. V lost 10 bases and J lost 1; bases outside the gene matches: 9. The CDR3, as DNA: TGTGCCATCCGGGAGGGGGCGATTAACTATGGCTACACCTTC. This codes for CAIREGAINYGYTF.

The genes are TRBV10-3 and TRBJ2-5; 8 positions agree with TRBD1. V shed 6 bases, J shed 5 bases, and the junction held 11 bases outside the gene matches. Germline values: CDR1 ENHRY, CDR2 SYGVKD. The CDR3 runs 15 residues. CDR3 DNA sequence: TGTGCCATCAGGAGCCAGCAGGGGGCGATCGAGACCCAGTACTTC. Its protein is CAIRSQQGAIETQYF.

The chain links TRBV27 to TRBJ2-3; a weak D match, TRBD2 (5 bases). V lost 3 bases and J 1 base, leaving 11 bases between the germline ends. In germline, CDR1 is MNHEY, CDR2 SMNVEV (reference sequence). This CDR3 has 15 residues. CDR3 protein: CASSFRGSGTDTQYF. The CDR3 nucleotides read TGTGCCAGCAGTTTTCGAGGGAGCGGCACAGATACGCAGTATTTT.

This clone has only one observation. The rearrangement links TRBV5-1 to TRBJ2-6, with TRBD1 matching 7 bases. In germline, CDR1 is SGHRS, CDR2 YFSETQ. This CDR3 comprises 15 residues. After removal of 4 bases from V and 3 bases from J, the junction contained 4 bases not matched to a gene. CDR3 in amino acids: CASSRQGFGANVLTF. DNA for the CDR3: TGCGCCAGCAGCCGACAGGGCTTTGGGGCCAACGTCCTGACTTTC.